Below are 8 T cell receptor beta chains sequenced from a single sample in a study of technical replicates of blood from a handful of donors. Method: immunoSEQ multiplex PCR; TCRdb's copy keeps in-frame clones and lacks some. Here the sample spans around 29,000 clones, approximately 90% being singletons. Specimen: PBMCs. The receptor set was obtained from a human donor in good health. Some clones in this sample may be carry-over from other donors' samples.

This chain connects TRBV5-1 to TRBJ1-2, with 8 bases that match TRBD1. Germline V gene lookup returns CDR1 SGHRS and CDR2 YFSETQ. This CDR3 is 14 amino acids long. J gave up 5 bases and V 4 bases, and 7 bases lay outside the gene matches. In DNA, the CDR3 is TGCGCCAGCAGCCTGGACAGGGTGGAGTATGGCTACACCTTC. Translated, it gives CASSLDRVEYGYTF. The full variable domain, in which reference TRBV5-1 and TRBJ1-2 provide the parts outside the CDR3, is KAGVTQTPRYLIKTRGQQVTLSCSPISGHRSVSWYQQTPGQGLQFLFEYFSETQRNKGNFPGRFSGRQFSNSRSEMNVSTLELGDSALYLCASSLDRVEYGYTFGSGTRLTVV.

CDR3 DNA sequence: TGTGCCAGCAGCAGTCGCAGGGGGTTCACCGGGGAGCTGTTTTTT. Protein: CASSSRRGFTGELFF. The genes are TRBV7-2 and TRBJ2-2; 7 bases are shared with TRBD1. J lost 4 bases, V lost 5 bases, and 7 bases had no gene match. The germline V gene encodes CDR1 SGHTA and CDR2 FQGNSA. The CDR3 runs to 15 residues.

The chain links TRBV19 to TRBJ1-1, with TRBD1 as a possible D gene (5 bases). V lost 5 bases to trimming and J lost 5 bases, with 12 bases between them. Per the germline V gene, CDR1 is LNHDA and CDR2 is SQIVND (reference sequence). This CDR3 is built from 13 residues. Here the CDR3 DNA reads TGTGCCAGTAGTCGGCAGGGATGGACTGAAGCTTTCTTT. As protein: CASSRQGWTEAFF.

This chain connects TRBV30 to TRBJ2-5; 8 bases line up with TRBD2. Germline values: CDR1 GTSNPN, CDR2 SVGIG (reference sequence). V shed 3 bases and J 1 base; nucleotides not matched to a gene: 4. The CDR3 has 14 amino acids. Written as DNA, the CDR3 is TGTGCCTGGAGGCGCGGGAGGTTCCAAGAGACCCAGTACTTC. This encodes CAWRRGRFQETQYF. Supplemented by reference TRBV30 and TRBJ2-5, the full variable domain reads SQTIHQWPATLVQPVGSPLSLECTVEGTSNPNLYWYRQAAGRGLQLLFYSVGIGQISSEVPQNLSASRPQDRQFILSSKKLLLSDSGFYLCAWRRGRFQETQYFGPGTRLLVL.

The chain links TRBV6-5 to TRBJ1-2; 8 bases fit TRBD1. Trimming at V came to 5 bases and at J to 4 bases, leaving 9 bases not matched to a gene. Per the germline V gene, CDR1 is MNHEY and CDR2 is SVGAGI. This CDR3 region has 15 residues. The CDR3 sequence: CASSARGRGGYGYTF. CDR3 nucleotide sequence: TGTGCCAGCAGTGCCAGGGGGCGGGGTGGCTATGGCTACACCTTC.

CDR3 DNA: TGTGCCGTGACCAGCGGGGGGTTCGAGACCCAGTACTTC. This gives the protein CAVTSGGFETQYF. This chain connects TRBV7-6 to TRBJ2-5; 9 bases line up with TRBD2. The ends lost 11 bases at V and 5 bases at J; junction bases unmatched: 9. Germline values: CDR1 SGHVS, CDR2 FNYEAQ. The CDR3 consists of 13 residues.

This clone was observed a single time. In DNA form, the CDR3 reads TGTGCCAGCTCACCCCTGACTAGCGGGGGACAGGGGGAGCAGTACTTC. This gives the protein CASSPLTSGGQGEQYF. V usage is TRBV18 and J usage is TRBJ2-7; 12 nucleotides line up with TRBD2. V trimming: 3 bases; J trimming: 7 bases; junction bases outside the gene matches: 10. Per germline, CDR1 KGHSH and CDR2 LQKENI. The CDR3 contains 16 residues.

The chain uses TRBV7-9 and TRBJ1-2; D ambiguous. The germline gives CDR1 SEHNR, CDR2 FQNEAQ (reference sequence). CDR3 length: 14 residues. Deletions cut 1 base from V and 1 base from J, with 7 bases between. The CDR3, as DNA: TGTGCCAGCAGCTTAGATCAGGATAACTATGGCTACACCTTC. It encodes CASSLDQDNYGYTF.